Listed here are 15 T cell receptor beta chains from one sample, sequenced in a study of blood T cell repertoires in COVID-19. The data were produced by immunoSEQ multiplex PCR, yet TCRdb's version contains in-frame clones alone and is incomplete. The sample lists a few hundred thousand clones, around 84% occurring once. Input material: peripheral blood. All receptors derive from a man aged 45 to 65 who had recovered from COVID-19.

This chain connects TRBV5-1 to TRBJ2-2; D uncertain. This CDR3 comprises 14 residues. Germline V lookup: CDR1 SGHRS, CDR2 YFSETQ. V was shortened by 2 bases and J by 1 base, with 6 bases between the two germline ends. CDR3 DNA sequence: TGCGCCAGCAGCTTACTACAGAACACCGGGGAGCTGTTTTTT. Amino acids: CASSLLQNTGELFF.

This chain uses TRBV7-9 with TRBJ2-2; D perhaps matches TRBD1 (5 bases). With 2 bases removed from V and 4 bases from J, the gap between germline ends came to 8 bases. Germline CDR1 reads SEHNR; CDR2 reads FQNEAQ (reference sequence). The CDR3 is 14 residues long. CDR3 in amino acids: CASSLTQGTGELFF. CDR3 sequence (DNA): TGTGCCAGCAGCTTAACCCAGGGCACCGGGGAGCTGTTTTTT.

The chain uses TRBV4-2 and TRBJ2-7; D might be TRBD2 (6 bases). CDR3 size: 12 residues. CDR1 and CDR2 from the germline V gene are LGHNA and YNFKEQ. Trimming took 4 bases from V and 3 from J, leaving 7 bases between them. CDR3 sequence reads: CASSPGGYEQYF. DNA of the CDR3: TGTGCCAGCAGCCCCGGGGGCTACGAGCAGTACTTC.

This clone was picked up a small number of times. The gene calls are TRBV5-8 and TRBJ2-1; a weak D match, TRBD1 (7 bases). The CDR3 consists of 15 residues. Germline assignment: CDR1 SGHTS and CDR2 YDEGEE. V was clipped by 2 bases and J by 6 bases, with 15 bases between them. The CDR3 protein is CASSLGSGGFNEQFF. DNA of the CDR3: TGTGCCAGCAGCTTAGGATCAGGGGGGTTCAATGAGCAGTTCTTC.

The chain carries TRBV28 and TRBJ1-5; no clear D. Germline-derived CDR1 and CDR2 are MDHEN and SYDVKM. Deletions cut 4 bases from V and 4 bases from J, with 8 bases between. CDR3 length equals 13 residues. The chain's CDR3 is CASSSQRNQPQHF. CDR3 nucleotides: TGTGCCAGCAGTTCACAGAGAAATCAGCCCCAGCATTTT.

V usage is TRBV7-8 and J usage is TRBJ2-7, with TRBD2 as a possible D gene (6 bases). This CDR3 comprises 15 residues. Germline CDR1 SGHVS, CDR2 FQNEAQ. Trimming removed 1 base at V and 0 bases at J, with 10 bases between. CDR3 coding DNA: TGTGCCAGCAGCTTAGTGGACGGGAGCTCCTACGAGCAGTACTTC. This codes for CASSLVDGSSYEQYF.

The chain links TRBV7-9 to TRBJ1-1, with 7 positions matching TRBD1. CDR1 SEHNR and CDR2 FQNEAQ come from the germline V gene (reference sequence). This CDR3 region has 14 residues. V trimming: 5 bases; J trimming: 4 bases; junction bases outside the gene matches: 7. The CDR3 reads CASSQEQGRTEAFF. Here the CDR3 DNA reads TGTGCCAGCAGCCAAGAACAGGGGCGCACTGAAGCTTTCTTT.

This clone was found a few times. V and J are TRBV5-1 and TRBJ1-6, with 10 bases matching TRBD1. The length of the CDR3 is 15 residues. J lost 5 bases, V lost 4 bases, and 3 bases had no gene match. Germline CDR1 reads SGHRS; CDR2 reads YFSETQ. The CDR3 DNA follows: TGCGCCAGCAGCCGGGGGACAGGGGATAATTCACCCCTCCACTTT. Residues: CASSRGTGDNSPLHF.

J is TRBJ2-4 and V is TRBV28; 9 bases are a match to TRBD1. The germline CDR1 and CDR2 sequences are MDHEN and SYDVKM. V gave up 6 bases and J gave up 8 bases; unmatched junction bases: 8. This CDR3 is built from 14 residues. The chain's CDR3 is CASSTTGGRDIQYF. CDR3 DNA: TGTGCCAGCAGCACGACAGGGGGGAGGGACATTCAGTACTTC.

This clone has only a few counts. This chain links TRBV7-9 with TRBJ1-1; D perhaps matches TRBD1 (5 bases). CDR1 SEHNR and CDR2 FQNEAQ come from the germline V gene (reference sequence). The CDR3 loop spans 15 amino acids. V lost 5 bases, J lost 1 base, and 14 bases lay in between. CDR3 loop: CASSPLGRPNTEAFF. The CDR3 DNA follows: TGTGCCAGCAGCCCCTTGGGGCGACCGAACACTGAAGCTTTCTTT.

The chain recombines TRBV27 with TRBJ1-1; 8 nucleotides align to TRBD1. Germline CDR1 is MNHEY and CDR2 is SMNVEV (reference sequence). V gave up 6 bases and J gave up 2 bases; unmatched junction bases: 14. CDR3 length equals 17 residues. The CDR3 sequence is CASSLQGARVVNTEAFF. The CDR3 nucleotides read TGTGCCAGCAGCCTCCAGGGGGCGCGGGTAGTAAACACTGAAGCTTTCTTT.

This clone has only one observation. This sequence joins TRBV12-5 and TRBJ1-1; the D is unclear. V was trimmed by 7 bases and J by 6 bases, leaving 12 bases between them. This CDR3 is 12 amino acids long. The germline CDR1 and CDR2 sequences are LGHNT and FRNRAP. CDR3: CASALDFSEAFF. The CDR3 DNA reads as TGTGCTAGTGCCCTCGACTTCTCTGAAGCTTTCTTT.

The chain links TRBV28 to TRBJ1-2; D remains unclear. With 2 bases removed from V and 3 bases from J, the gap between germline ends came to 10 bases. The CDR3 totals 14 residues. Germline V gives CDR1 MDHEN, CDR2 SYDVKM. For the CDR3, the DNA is TGTGCCAGCAGTTTACGACACCTATACTATGGCTACACCTTC. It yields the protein CASSLRHLYYGYTF.

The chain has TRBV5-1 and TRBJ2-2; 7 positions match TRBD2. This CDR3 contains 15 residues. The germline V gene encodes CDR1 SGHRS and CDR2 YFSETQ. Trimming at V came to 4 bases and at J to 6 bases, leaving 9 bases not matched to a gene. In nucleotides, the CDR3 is TGCGCCAGCAGCACGGGACCTAGCGGTCCCGGGGAGCTGTTTTTT. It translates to CASSTGPSGPGELFF.

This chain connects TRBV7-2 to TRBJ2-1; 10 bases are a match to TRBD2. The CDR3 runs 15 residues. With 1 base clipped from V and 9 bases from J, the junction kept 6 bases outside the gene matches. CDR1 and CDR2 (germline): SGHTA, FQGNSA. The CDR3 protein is CASSLVGTSVTEQFF. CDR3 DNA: TGTGCCAGCAGCTTAGTCGGGACTAGCGTCACTGAGCAGTTCTTC.